This T cell receptor beta chain is drawn from a study of CD8 T cells in ankylosing spondylitis. Whole-study results and caveats: Reportedly, disease-linked clones are significantly enriched in ankylosing spondylitis patients' matched synovial fluid. Typical of ankylosing spondylitis blood, it appeared, was a TCR beta motif of about eight highly homologous variants.

This CDR3 has 14 residues. Trimming pared 3 bases from V and 9 bases from J, leaving 14 bases between. Germline V gives CDR1 KGHDR, CDR2 SFDVKD. Molecular-barcoded quantitative 5'-RACE produced these TCR beta libraries. TCRdb reanalysed the 5' RACE reads using MiXCR and keeps one entry per CDR3 protein. The sample comprises 150,000 to 200,000 distinct CDR3 sequences, around 16% of which are singletons, and approximately 7.8% rests with the top ten. About this clonotype: The target antigen is unknown.

Sequencing was carried out using blood, either unsorted or a sorted T cell fraction (not recorded which). The sequence was collected from a male donor with ankylosing spondylitis or in good health (not recorded which). V usage is TRBV24-1 and J usage is TRBJ1-5; D may be TRBD1 (6 bases). CDR3 sequence reads: CATSDPQGFRPQHF. As DNA, the CDR3 is TGTGCCACCAGTGATCCACAGGGATTTCGGCCCCAGCATTTT.